This T cell receptor (beta chain) was sequenced during a study of blood T cell repertoires in COVID-19. Background on the study: The samples span acute and convalescent COVID-19 from the United States, Italy and Spain. Sources were T cells, B-cell-depleted T cells, or PBMCs; the material itself was cDNA or gDNA.

Authors' analysis steps: Reference gene primer amplification yielded estimated nucleated cell counts. Sequencing used immunoSEQ multiplex PCR; TCRdb keeps in-frame clones, though not all of them. The V and J calls and the clone size are those of that table, but D and trimming were determined from the DNA. The sample has tens of thousands of clones; around 90% are singletons. Germline CDR1 MGHDK, CDR2 SYGVNS. Trimming removed 7 bases from V and 5 bases from J; junction bases left unmatched: 7. The CDR3 is 15 residues long. Sequenced sample: peripheral blood. The source is an elderly woman with active COVID-19. V gene TRBV25-1 combines with J gene TRBJ2-2, with 10 bases aligning to TRBD1. DNA for the CDR3: TGTGCCAGCACTCGACAGGGGGCAGAAACCGGGGAGCTGTTTTTT. Its translation: CASTRQGAETGELFF.